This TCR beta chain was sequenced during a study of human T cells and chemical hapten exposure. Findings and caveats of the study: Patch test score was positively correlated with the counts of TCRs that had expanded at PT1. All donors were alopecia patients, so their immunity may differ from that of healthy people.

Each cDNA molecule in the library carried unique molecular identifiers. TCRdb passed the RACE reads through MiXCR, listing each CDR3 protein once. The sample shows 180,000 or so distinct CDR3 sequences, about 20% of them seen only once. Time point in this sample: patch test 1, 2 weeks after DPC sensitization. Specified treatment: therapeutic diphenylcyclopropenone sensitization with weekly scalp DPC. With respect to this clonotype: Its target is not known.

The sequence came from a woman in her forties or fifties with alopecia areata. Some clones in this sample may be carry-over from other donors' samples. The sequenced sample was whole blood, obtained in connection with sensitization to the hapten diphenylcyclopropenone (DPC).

In nucleotides, the CDR3 is TGCAGTGCTAGAGATATTGGAGCGGGAGGAACAGATACGCAGTATTTT. This encodes CSARDIGAGGTDTQYF. The rearrangement links TRBV20-1 to TRBJ2-3; 9 positions agree with TRBD2. The CDR3 has 16 residues. Germline lookup yields CDR1 DFQATT and CDR2 SNEGSKA (reference sequence). V shed 0 bases and J 3 bases; nucleotides not matched to a gene: 7.